This TCR beta chain was captured by sequencing in a study of blood T cell repertoires in COVID-19. Study at large: Both acute and convalescent COVID-19 samples were obtained from the United States, Italy and Spain. The analysed material was cDNA or gDNA that came from T cells, B-cell-depleted T cells, or PBMCs.

How the authors handled the data: Amplifying reference gene primers gave estimates of nucleated cell counts. The protocol was immunoSEQ multiplex PCR, while the TCRdb copy is restricted to in-frame clones and leaves out a portion. V and J calls and clone size are given by that table; D and trimming were obtained from the DNA. The table includes 60,000 to 75,000 clones, more than 60% detected once. In germline, CDR1 is MNHEY, CDR2 SVGAGI. This CDR3 comprises 14 residues. After removal of 5 bases from V and 7 bases from J, the junction contained 7 bases not matched to a gene. The rearrangement links TRBV6-5 to TRBJ1-5; TRBD1 aligns across 8 bases. Sequenced: peripheral blood. The receptor's source is a woman in her 50s with acute or convalescent COVID-19. The CDR3 is CASSTGQGGQPQHF. The CDR3 coding sequence is TGTGCCAGCAGTACCGGACAGGGAGGACAGCCCCAGCATTTT.